The rows below give T cell receptor beta chains drawn from one sample of a study of cytomegalovirus exposure and HLA in healthy donors. TCRdb's copy holds only in-frame clones and misses some; the assay was immunoSEQ multiplex PCR. The data hold 150,000 to 200,000 clones, with roughly 85% observed a single time. Sequencing was carried out using PBMCs. The receptor source for this set is a woman aged 18-29 years in good health and CMV-seronegative. Each CDR3 is given with its conserved first and last residue. The D gene is left open where the match is weak. Only some rows state a clone size, as once, few, many or a class for expanded clones.

few	TRBV2	TRBJ1-1	TRBD1	CARGTGANTEAFF	TGTGCCAGGGGGACAGGGGCGAACACTGAAGCTTTCTTT
-	TRBV30	TRBJ2-5	TRBD2	CAWGLAGGSTQYF	TGTGCCTGGGGACTAGCGGGAGGCTCGACCCAGTACTTC
few	TRBV4-1	TRBJ2-1	-	CASSQDTSTYNEQFF	TGCGCCAGCAGCCAAGACACTAGCACCTACAATGAGCAGTTCTTC
-	TRBV5-1	TRBJ2-3	-	CASSFPGKITQYF	TGCGCCAGCAGCTTTCCGGGAAAGATTACGCAGTATTTT
-	TRBV5-5	TRBJ2-2	-	CASSLARGGTGELFF	TGTGCCAGCAGCTTGGCGAGAGGGGGCACCGGGGAGCTGTTTTTT
-	TRBV28	TRBJ2-3	-	CASSPVTSTDTQYF	TGTGCCAGCAGCCCGGTCACTAGCACAGATACGCAGTATTTT
few	TRBV6-1	TRBJ1-2	TRBD1	CASRRDRVEGYTF	TGTGCCAGCAGACGGGACAGGGTCGAGGGCTACACCTTC
-	TRBV12-5	TRBJ2-2	TRBD1	CASGHRQGGNTGELFF	TGTGCTAGTGGCCACAGACAGGGGGGGAACACCGGGGAGCTGTTTTTT
-	TRBV6-5	TRBJ2-7	TRBD1	CASSSQGSNYEQYF	TGTGCCAGCAGTTCACAGGGGAGTAACTACGAGCAGTACTTC
-	TRBV10-2	TRBJ2-5	TRBD1	CASSPGTGEQETQYF	TGCGCCAGCTCCCCGGGGACAGGGGAACAAGAGACCCAGTACTTC
-	TRBV6-5	TRBJ1-1	-	CASGLEGVEAFF	TGTGCCAGCGGCCTCGAAGGGGTCGAAGCTTTCTTT
-	TRBV19	TRBJ2-7	-	CASSIFPGMATYEQYF	TGTGCCAGTAGTATATTTCCGGGGATGGCGACCTACGAGCAGTACTTC
once	TRBV11-2	TRBJ1-1	-	CASSLEAGMNTEAFF	TGTGCCAGCAGCTTAGAGGCAGGGATGAACACTGAAGCTTTCTTT
-	TRBV25-1	TRBJ1-4	-	CASSVHRDGSEKLFF	TGTGCCAGCAGTGTACACAGGGATGGGAGTGAAAAACTGTTTTTT
-	TRBV30	TRBJ2-5	-	CAWSIGNRAGQYF	TGTGCCTGGAGTATTGGTAACAGGGCGGGTCAGTACTTC
-	TRBV4-3	TRBJ2-1	-	CASSQAGKYNEQFF	TGCGCCAGCAGCCAAGCGGGAAAATACAATGAGCAGTTCTTC
-	TRBV29-1	TRBJ2-1	-	CSVGPSTHHNEQFF	TGCAGCGTTGGTCCTAGCACACACCACAATGAGCAGTTCTTC
-	TRBV9	TRBJ1-1	-	CASSVRGGNTEAFF	TGTGCCAGCAGCGTGAGGGGGGGAAACACTGAAGCTTTCTTT
-	TRBV27	TRBJ1-2	-	CASRGWRDYGYTF	TGTGCCAGTAGGGGTTGGCGCGACTATGGCTACACCTTC
-	TRBV5-5	TRBJ2-5	-	CASSPPVLGRGTQYF	TGTGCCAGCAGCCCGCCCGTCCTGGGGAGAGGGACCCAGTACTTC
-	TRBV11-3	TRBJ2-2	-	CASSLVVNTGELFF	TGTGCCAGCAGCTTAGTCGTGAACACCGGGGAGCTGTTTTTT
few	TRBV2	TRBJ2-7	-	CASSDPGGDRSSSYEQYF	TGTGCCAGCAGTGACCCTGGCGGGGATCGAAGTAGCTCCTACGAGCAGTACTTC
-	TRBV7-9	TRBJ1-4	-	CASIPRDIDLATNEKLFF	TGTGCCAGCATCCCCCGGGACATTGACCTCGCAACTAATGAAAAACTGTTTTTT
-	TRBV18	TRBJ1-4	-	CASSPRAKLNNEKLFF	TGTGCCAGCTCACCACGGGCAAAGCTTAATAATGAAAAACTGTTTTTT
-	TRBV11-2	TRBJ2-1	-	CASSLREGGSSYNEQFF	TGTGCCAGCAGCCTCCGAGAGGGGGGGAGCTCCTACAATGAGCAGTTCTTC
-	TRBV28	TRBJ2-1	TRBD1	CASSLPRDRAFF	TGTGCCAGCAGCCTGCCCCGGGACAGGGCGTTCTTC
once	TRBV19	TRBJ1-1	-	CASRPAMNTEAFF	TGTGCCAGTAGGCCAGCGATGAACACTGAAGCTTTCTTT
-	TRBV6-1	TRBJ2-7	-	CASSGEGSASHEQYF	TGTGCCAGCAGTGGAGAGGGATCGGCAAGCCACGAGCAGTACTTC
-	TRBV6-5	TRBJ2-7	TRBD1	CASSYSQGTTYEQYF	TGTGCCAGCAGTTACTCACAGGGGACAACCTACGAGCAGTACTTC
-	TRBV5-1	TRBJ1-1	TRBD1	CASSLSGSGGMLNTEAFF	TGCGCCAGCAGCTTGAGTGGTTCAGGGGGGATGTTGAACACTGAAGCTTTCTTT
-	TRBV9	TRBJ2-5	-	CASTKTGGAETQYF	TGTGCCAGCACCAAGACAGGTGGGGCGGAGACCCAGTACTTC
-	TRBV27	TRBJ2-3	-	CASSQSRDTQYF	TGTGCCAGCAGCCAAAGTAGAGATACGCAGTATTTT
-	TRBV4-3	TRBJ1-2	TRBD1	CASSRTGVGYTF	TGCGCCAGCAGCCGGACAGGGGTAGGCTACACCTTC
-	TRBV28	TRBJ1-2	-	CASSLNRNYGYTF	TGTGCCAGCAGTTTAAACCGGAACTATGGCTACACCTTC
once	TRBV6-5	TRBJ2-7	TRBD1	CASRSPGQIYEQYF	TGTGCCAGCAGGTCTCCGGGACAGATATACGAGCAGTACTTC
-	TRBV28	TRBJ1-1	TRBD1	CASSSKDRDTEAFF	TGTGCCAGCAGTTCAAAAGACAGGGACACTGAAGCTTTCTTT
-	TRBV7-2	TRBJ1-5	-	CASSLDRNQPQHF	TGTGCCAGCAGCTTAGATCGGAATCAGCCCCAGCATTTT
-	TRBV5-6	TRBJ2-1	-	CASSLDRATYNEQFF	TGTGCCAGCAGCTTGGATAGAGCAACTTACAATGAGCAGTTCTTC
-	TRBV28	TRBJ2-3	TRBD2	CASSYYYGRSSVRVTDTQYF	TGTGCCAGCAGTTACTACTACGGGAGGAGCTCCGTCCGTGTCACAGATACGCAGTATTTT
-	TRBV19	TRBJ2-1	-	CASSWSRASYNEQFF	TGTGCCAGTAGTTGGTCCAGGGCCTCCTACAATGAGCAGTTCTTC
-	TRBV4-3	TRBJ1-3	-	CAGSPSRVVPEVTIYF	TGCGCCGGCAGCCCCTCCCGGGTGGTACCGGAGGTCACCATATATTTT
-	TRBV30	TRBJ1-1	TRBD1	CAWGTVGTEAFF	TGTGCCTGGGGGACAGTAGGCACTGAAGCTTTCTTT
-	TRBV7-2	TRBJ2-3	-	CASSSATLANTDTQYF	TGTGCCAGCAGCTCGGCCACACTAGCTAACACAGATACGCAGTATTTT
-	TRBV5-1	TRBJ2-1	-	CASSLVSGSYNEQFF	TGCGCCAGCAGCTTGGTCAGCGGCTCCTACAATGAGCAGTTCTTC
-	TRBV5-5	TRBJ2-2	-	CASSLSGSPGELFF	TGTGCCAGCAGCTTATCAGGTTCCCCCGGGGAGCTGTTTTTT
-	TRBV6-5	TRBJ1-1	TRBD1	CASSTEQGEVEAFF	TGTGCCAGCAGTACTGAACAGGGGGAGGTTGAAGCTTTCTTT